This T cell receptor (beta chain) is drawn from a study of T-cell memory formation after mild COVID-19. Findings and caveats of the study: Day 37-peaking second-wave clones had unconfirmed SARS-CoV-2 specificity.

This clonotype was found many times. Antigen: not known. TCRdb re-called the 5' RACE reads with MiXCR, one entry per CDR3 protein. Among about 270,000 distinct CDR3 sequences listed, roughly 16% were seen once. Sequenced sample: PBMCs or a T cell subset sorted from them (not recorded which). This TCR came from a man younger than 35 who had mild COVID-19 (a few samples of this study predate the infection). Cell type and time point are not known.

Written as DNA, the CDR3 is TGCGCCAGCAGCTGGACAGGGGGGTACAATGAGCAGTTCTTC. Its translation: CASSWTGGYNEQFF. The chain has TRBV5-1 and TRBJ2-1; TRBD1 agrees at 10 bases. The CDR3 has 14 amino acids. The V gene's germline CDR1 is SGHRS and CDR2 YFSETQ. V shed 3 bases, J shed 4 bases, and the junction held 1 base outside the gene matches.